This T cell receptor beta chain was captured by sequencing in a study of shared clonotypes between healthy human individuals. Assay used: immunoSEQ multiplex PCR; TCRdb lists only in-frame clones, some missing. Here the sample spans about 680,000 clones, about 90% being singletons. There are 15 residues in the CDR3. The J segment lost 5 bases and the V segment lost 3 bases, leaving 7 bases of the junction unmatched. Per germline, CDR1 MGHRA and CDR2 YSYEKL. The naive CD8 population came from CD45RO-negative cells selected for CCR7, without terminally differentiated effector memory CD45RA+ cells. The V and J genes are TRBV4-1 and TRBJ2-1; 7 bases fit TRBD2. Sequencing was carried out using naive CD8+ T cells sorted from blood. The sequence was collected from a man between 25 and 39 years old in good health. DNA for the CDR3: TGCGCCAGCAGCCATCGACTAGCAGCCAACAATGAGCAGTTCTTC. Translation: CASSHRLAANNEQFF.